What follows are 30 T cell receptor beta chains derived from one specimen sequenced in a study of CD8+CD57+ T cells in acquired aplastic anemia. Profiles of TCR beta VDJ and CDR3 were generated from a genomic DNA template. TCRdb used MiXCR to reprocess the reads, holding one entry per CDR3 protein. The sample has 150,000 or so distinct CDR3 sequences, 55% to 70% seen once. Sequencing was performed on sorted CD4+, CD8+, or CD8+CD57+ T cells (not recorded which) from PBMCs. The receptors shown here come from a human donor in good health.

The gene calls are TRBV5-1 and TRBJ1-2; TRBD1 agrees at 9 bases. CDR3 length: 15 residues. Per germline, CDR1 SGHRS and CDR2 YFSETQ. V lost 0 bases, J lost 4 bases, and 4 bases stayed unmatched. The CDR3 sequence is CASSLEQGAPYGYTF. Written as DNA, the CDR3 is TGCGCCAGCAGCTTGGAACAGGGGGCTCCCTATGGCTACACCTTC.

The CDR3 spells CASSPTVPNYGYTF. The CDR3 DNA is TGTGCCAGCAGTCCGACAGTGCCTAACTATGGCTACACCTTC. This chain connects TRBV12-3 or TRBV12-4 to TRBJ1-2; TRBD1 is a possible D gene (5 bases). The length of the CDR3 is 14 residues. Trimming cost V 5 bases and J 0 bases, with 10 bases left between them.

This chain joins TRBV9 and TRBJ1-2; no definite D call. V lost 4 bases and J 0 bases, leaving 7 bases between the germline ends. The germline CDR1 and CDR2 sequences are SGDLS and YYNGEE. This CDR3 region has 13 residues. The CDR3 DNA reads TGTGCCAGCAGCTTGCAAACTAACTATGGCTACACCTTC. Translation: CASSLQTNYGYTF.

This clonotype was found many times. V is TRBV6-5 and J is TRBJ1-3; D is unclear. Germline V gives CDR1 MNHEY, CDR2 SVGAGI. Deletions cut 5 bases from V and 0 bases from J, with 11 bases between. This CDR3 is 15 amino acids long. In DNA form, the CDR3 reads TGTGCCAGCAGTGACGACGGGAGCTCTGGAAACACCATATATTTT. Protein product: CASSDDGSSGNTIYF.

This rearrangement joins TRBV20-1 to TRBJ2-7; 7 nucleotides agree with TRBD1. CDR1 DFQATT and CDR2 SNEGSKA come from the germline V gene (reference sequence). After removal of 1 base from V and 3 bases from J, the junction contained 9 bases not matched to a gene. The CDR3 sequence is 15 residues long. The CDR3 nucleotides are TGCAGTGCTAGAGCTGACAGGGCGGACTTCTACGAGCAGTACTTC. Translating gives CSARADRADFYEQYF.

The chain has TRBV29-1 and TRBJ2-6; 8 nucleotides align to TRBD2. V dropped 5 bases and J dropped 0; count of bases not matched to a gene: 6. Germline V CDR1 and CDR2: SQVTM, ANQGSEA. CDR3 length: 16 residues. The CDR3 sequence: CSVLAGLFSGANVLTF. The DNA for the CDR3 is TGCAGCGTTTTAGCGGGGCTATTCTCTGGGGCCAACGTCCTGACTTTC.

The table lists this clonotype with many counts. The chain uses TRBV9 and TRBJ1-5; 10 bases are shared with TRBD1. The germline V gene has CDR1 SGDLS and CDR2 YYNGEE. With V trimmed by 4 bases and J by 4 bases, 5 bases remained unmatched. The CDR3 consists of 15 residues. The DNA of the CDR3 is TGTGCCAGCAGCCGTTCGGGACAGGGGAATCAGCCCCAGCATTTT. It yields the protein CASSRSGQGNQPQHF.

A single count supports this clonotype. The genes are TRBV9 and TRBJ2-7; D call uncertain. The CDR3 extends over 17 amino acids. Germline V gene lookup returns CDR1 SGDLS and CDR2 YYNGEE. Trimming took 4 bases from V and 0 from J, leaving 20 bases between them. For the CDR3, the DNA is TGTGCCAGCAGCCCCCAAAGCGAACGGACCCTCTCCTACGAGCAGTACTTC. As protein: CASSPQSERTLSYEQYF.

Comment on this clonotype: One end of the junction varies from germline; a read error may be responsible. The rearrangement uses TRBV5-1 and TRBJ2-1, with 10 nucleotides matching TRBD2. The CDR3 consists of 14 residues. Germline V gene sequence: CDR1 SGHRS, CDR2 YFSETQ. The CDR3 coding sequence is TGCGCCAGCAGCCCCTGGACTAGCGGCAATGAGCAGTCCTTC. Protein: CASSPWTSGNEQSF.

About this clonotype: The CDR3 does not close with the conserved phenylalanine or tryptophan, likely indicating a read error. J is TRBJ2-3 and V is TRBV7-9; the match to TRBD1 covers 7 bases. Germline CDR1 reads SEHNR; CDR2 reads FQNEAQ (reference sequence). The CDR3 totals 16 residues. CDR3 bases: TGCGCCAGCCTGAACCGGGACAGCCATAGCACAGATACGCAGTATTCT. It encodes CASLNRDSHSTDTQYS.

The chain has TRBV10-3 and TRBJ1-2; D remains ambiguous. Trimming pared 3 bases from V and 0 bases from J, leaving 8 bases between. The CDR3 length is 14 residues. Germline V gives CDR1 ENHRY, CDR2 SYGVKD. CDR3: CAISDLDANYGYTF. In DNA form, the CDR3 reads TGTGCCATCAGTGATTTGGATGCTAACTATGGCTACACCTTC.

As DNA, the CDR3 is TGTGCCAGCAGCTTATGGACTGACGACGAGCAGTACTTC. Protein: CASSLWTDDEQYF. The chain employs TRBV7-6 and TRBJ2-7, with a possible D match to TRBD2 (5 bases). The CDR3 has 13 residues. Trimming took off 2 bases at V and 5 bases at J, with 10 bases between the two ends. The germline CDR1 and CDR2 sequences are SGHVS and FNYEAQ.

The chain is built from TRBV12-5 and TRBJ1-1, with 9 bases aligning to TRBD1. J gave up 1 base and V 2 bases, and 8 bases lay outside the gene matches. CDR3 length equals 17 residues. The germline gives CDR1 LGHNT, CDR2 FRNRAP. CDR3 nucleotide sequence: TGTGCTAGTGGTTTGTCGCGGGGACAGGGAACGAACACTGAAGCTTTCTTT. Its translation is CASGLSRGQGTNTEAFF.

The rearrangement uses TRBV20-1 and TRBJ1-5, with D unclear. The germline V and J ends were trimmed by 0 bases and 2 bases, with 8 bases remaining between them. Germline V gene lookup returns CDR1 DFQATT and CDR2 SNEGSKA (reference sequence). This CDR3 contains 14 residues. This CDR3 reads CSARDRVGNQPQHF. CDR3 sequence (DNA): TGCAGTGCTAGAGATAGGGTTGGCAATCAGCCCCAGCATTTT.

This clonotype appeared many times. J is TRBJ2-2 and V is TRBV5-6; D unresolved. Trimming took off 0 bases at V and 4 bases at J, with 13 bases between the two ends. Germline CDR1 reads SGHDT; CDR2 reads YYEEEE. This CDR3 is built from 16 residues. This CDR3 is CASSLGQNPSTGELFF. The DNA of the CDR3 is TGTGCCAGCAGCTTGGGTCAGAACCCATCCACCGGGGAGCTGTTTTTT.

This clonotype was seen a handful of times. V and J are TRBV10-3 and TRBJ2-7, with 10 bases identical to TRBD2. This CDR3 has 13 amino acids. The V segment lost 5 bases and the J segment 9 bases; nucleotides outside the gene matches: 7. Looked up from germline, CDR1 is ENHRY and CDR2 is SYGVKD. CDR3 amino acids: CAISSGGALGQYF. DNA of the CDR3: TGTGCCATCAGTAGCGGGGGGGCTCTGGGGCAGTACTTC.

The gene calls are TRBV20-1 and TRBJ2-7; possibly TRBD1 for D (6 bases). Germline-derived CDR1 and CDR2 are DFQATT and SNEGSKA (reference sequence). There are 12 residues in the CDR3. CDR3 region: CSAGKGAYEQYF. CDR3 in DNA: TGCAGCGCTGGGAAGGGGGCCTACGAGCAGTACTTC.

This clonotype was detected many times. The chain links TRBV7-9 to TRBJ1-2, with D unresolved. This CDR3 has 16 amino acids. From germline, CDR1 is SEHNR and CDR2 FQNEAQ (reference sequence). V was trimmed by 1 base and J by 6 bases, leaving 18 bases between them. The CDR3 spells CASSLDFSVYADGYTF. As DNA, the CDR3 is TGTGCCAGCAGCTTAGATTTTTCAGTTTACGCCGATGGCTACACCTTC.

A few counts support this clonotype. The chain has TRBV9 and TRBJ2-7; D unclear. CDR1 SGDLS and CDR2 YYNGEE come from the germline V gene. The CDR3 is 14 amino acids. The V end lost 2 bases, the J end lost 2 bases, and 11 bases lay between the germline ends. DNA of the CDR3: TGTGCCAGCAGCGTCGGCGGCAGAGCCTACGAGCAGTACTTC. It encodes CASSVGGRAYEQYF.

The V gene is TRBV20-1, the J gene TRBJ1-4; unclear D gene. In germline, CDR1 is DFQATT, CDR2 SNEGSKA (reference sequence). Trimming removed 2 bases at V and 3 bases at J, with 16 bases between. This CDR3 comprises 16 residues. The CDR3 region is CSARPFHRGSNEKLFF. CDR3 bases: TGCAGTGCTAGACCCTTTCATCGGGGTTCTAATGAAAAACTGTTTTTT.

This clonotype was found a few times. The rearrangement links TRBV28 to TRBJ2-5, with D unresolved. V lost 3 bases, J lost 5 bases, and 4 bases lay in between. Germline assignment: CDR1 MDHEN and CDR2 SYDVKM. The CDR3 sequence is 11 residues long. This CDR3 reads CASSLMETQYF. CDR3 in DNA: TGTGCCAGCAGTTTGATGGAGACCCAGTACTTC.

The rearrangement joins TRBV20-1 to TRBJ2-3, with D possibly TRBD2 on 5 matching bases. The germline gives CDR1 DFQATT, CDR2 SNEGSKA (reference sequence). With 5 bases removed from V and 1 base from J, the gap between germline ends came to 16 bases. The CDR3 is made up of 15 amino acids. CDR3 region: CSAERTGRGTDTQYF. As DNA, the CDR3 is TGCAGTGCTGAACGGACGGGAAGAGGCACAGATACGCAGTATTTT.

This sequence joins TRBV20-1 and TRBJ2-7; 7 bases agree with TRBD1. The CDR3 length is 16 residues. V lost 0 bases and J lost 0; bases outside the gene matches: 8. The V gene's germline CDR1 is DFQATT and CDR2 SNEGSKA (reference sequence). Here the CDR3 reads CSARDIGGTNSYEQYF. CDR3 in DNA: TGCAGTGCTAGAGATATAGGGGGCACCAACTCCTACGAGCAGTACTTC.

This clonotype has only one observation. The rearrangement uses TRBV6-1 and TRBJ1-2, with no clear D. V lost 3 bases and J 5 bases, leaving 1 base between the germline ends. Germline V lookup: CDR1 MNHNS, CDR2 SASEGT. The CDR3 spans 10 residues. CDR3 DNA: TGTGCCAGCAGTGATTATGGCTACACCTTC. Translation: CASSDYGYTF.

This chain links TRBV10-3 with TRBJ1-2; maybe TRBD1 (5 bases). V was pared by 3 bases and J by 8 bases, with 16 bases between. Germline CDR1 reads ENHRY; CDR2 reads SYGVKD. The CDR3 consists of 14 residues. The DNA of the CDR3 is TGTGCCATCAGTGATGACAGATTAACTGGCGGCTACACCTTC. As protein: CAISDDRLTGGYTF.

The chain links TRBV2 to TRBJ1-2; D unclear. The CDR3 is 14 residues long. Per the germline V gene, CDR1 is SNHLY and CDR2 is FYNNEI. V lost 4 bases and J 0 bases, leaving 9 bases between the germline ends. Here the CDR3 reads CASSVLQTNYGYTF. In DNA form, the CDR3 reads TGTGCCAGCAGTGTATTACAGACTAACTATGGCTACACCTTC.

The chain has TRBV10-3 and TRBJ2-1; D not resolved. Trimming removed 7 bases at V and 0 bases at J, with 7 bases between. Germline CDR1 and CDR2: ENHRY and SYGVKD. This CDR3 spans 13 amino acids. This CDR3 reads CAITQSSYNEQFF. In DNA, the CDR3 is TGTGCCATCACCCAGAGCTCCTACAATGAGCAGTTCTTC.

This chain joins TRBV6-6 and TRBJ2-7; TRBD2 matches at 11 bases. In germline, CDR1 is MNHNY, CDR2 SVGAGI (reference sequence). V shed 7 bases, J shed 7 bases, and the junction held 6 bases outside the gene matches. This CDR3 has 13 residues. The CDR3 DNA follows: TGTGCCAGCACGGGGACTAGCGGTCTGGAGCAGTACTTC. Translation: CASTGTSGLEQYF.

The V gene is TRBV10-2, the J gene TRBJ2-3; D might be TRBD1 or TRBD2, each matching 6 bases. V was cut by 1 base and J by 0 bases, with 8 bases left in between. CDR1 and CDR2 from the germline V gene are WSHSY and SAAADI. This CDR3 contains 15 residues. DNA for the CDR3: TGCGCCAGCAGTGAGTGGGGGGCGAGCACAGATACGCAGTATTTT. Residues: CASSEWGASTDTQYF.

This rearrangement joins TRBV6-1 to TRBJ2-5; 10 bases line up with TRBD2. V shed 2 bases and J 3 bases; nucleotides not matched to a gene: 6. Germline V lookup: CDR1 MNHNS, CDR2 SASEGT. CDR3 length equals 16 residues. CDR3 in DNA: TGTGCCAGCAGTGAATTAGCGGGGGGACGGGAAGAGACCCAGTACTTC. It translates to CASSELAGGREETQYF.